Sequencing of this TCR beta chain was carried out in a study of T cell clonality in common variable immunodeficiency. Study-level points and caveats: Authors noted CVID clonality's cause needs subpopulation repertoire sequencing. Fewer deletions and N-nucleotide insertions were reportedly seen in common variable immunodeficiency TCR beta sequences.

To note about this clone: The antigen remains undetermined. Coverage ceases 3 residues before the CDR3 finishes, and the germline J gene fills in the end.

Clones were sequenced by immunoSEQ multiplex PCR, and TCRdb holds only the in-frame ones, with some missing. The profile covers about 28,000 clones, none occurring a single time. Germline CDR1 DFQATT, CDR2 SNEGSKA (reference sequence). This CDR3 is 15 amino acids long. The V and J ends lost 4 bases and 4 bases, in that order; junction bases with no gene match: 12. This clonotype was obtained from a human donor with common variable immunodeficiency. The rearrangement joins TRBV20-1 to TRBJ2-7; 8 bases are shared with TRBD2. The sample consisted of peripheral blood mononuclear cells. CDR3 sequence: CSATQGALAVYEQYF. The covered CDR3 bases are TGCAGTGCTACCCAAGGGGCACTAGCGGTTTACGAG.